Below, one T cell receptor beta chain is given with its context. Its antigen is not known. The assay looked at 99,000 or so TCR templates in each sample. The assay was immunoSEQ multiplex PCR, and TCRdb's table has in-frame clones only and misses some. The table has about 91,000 clones, 80% to 95% seen once. The V gene end was trimmed by 5 bases and the J gene end by 0 bases; junction bases not matched to a gene: 6. The CDR3 totals 14 residues. Germline assignment: CDR1 GTSNPN and CDR2 SVGIG (reference sequence). These data originate in a study of siplizumab effects on memory and regulatory T cells. Study-level points and caveats: Sequences that were alloreactive and traceable to unstimulated CD4+ memory cells were significantly reduced by siplizumab. Alloreactive clones mapping to unstimulated subsets formed only a minor fraction. With siplizumab, Treg-derived clones averaged about 70% of mappable alloreactive CD4+ clones, versus less than 35% in controls.

Specimen: CD8+ T cells sorted from blood. The TCR sequence derives from a human donor in good health. This chain joins TRBV30 and TRBJ2-7; 8 bases agree with TRBD2. As DNA, the CDR3 is TGTGCCTGGGATGTAGCGGGGAGCTCCTACGAGCAGTACTTC. Translating gives CAWDVAGSSYEQYF.